The 5 T cell receptor beta chains below come from one sample, sequenced in a study of human T cells and chemical hapten exposure. Time point of the sample: patch test 2, 6 weeks after DPC sensitization. Treatment denoted: therapeutic diphenylcyclopropenone sensitization with weekly scalp DPC. TCRdb reanalysed the RACE reads using MiXCR and keeps one entry per CDR3 protein. The sample shows a few hundred thousand distinct CDR3 sequences, 6% to 7% of them seen only once. Sequencing used whole blood, obtained in connection with sensitization to the hapten diphenylcyclopropenone (DPC). Receptors were obtained from a woman aged 18-35 years with alopecia areata. Some clones in this sample may be carry-over from other donors' samples.

This clonotype showed up just a few times. The rearrangement uses TRBV6-6 and TRBJ1-1, with D perhaps matching TRBD1 (6 bases). CDR3 length: 13 amino acids. Trimming pared 6 bases from V and 4 bases from J, leaving 12 bases between. CDR1 is MNHNY, CDR2 SVGAGI, per germline (reference sequence). CDR3: CASSPGQFTEAFF. The CDR3 DNA is TGTGCCAGCAGCCCTGGACAGTTCACTGAAGCTTTCTTT.

This clonotype has a count of ten or more. J is TRBJ1-6 and V is TRBV14, with 8 nucleotides matching TRBD1. V lost 0 bases and J lost 10; bases outside the gene matches: 20. CDR1 SGHDN and CDR2 FVKESK come from the germline V gene. The CDR3 is 20 residues long. CDR3 bases: TGTGCCAGCAGCCAAGAATCTTTAGGGACAGGATGGTATGGGGGGTCACCCCTCCACTTT. It is translated as CASSQESLGTGWYGGSPLHF.

This clonotype showed up just a few times. The chain employs TRBV5-4 and TRBJ1-1; 11 nucleotides agree with TRBD1. The CDR3 length is 13 residues. Trimming at V came to 3 bases and at J to 8 bases, leaving 3 bases not matched to a gene. Germline V gene data show CDR1 as SGHNT and CDR2 as YYREEE (reference sequence). The CDR3 protein is CASSSGQGGEAFF. CDR3 in DNA: TGTGCCAGCAGCTCGGGACAGGGGGGAGAAGCTTTCTTT.

This clonotype appeared a few times. The V and J genes are TRBV7-9 and TRBJ1-2, with 9 bases fitting TRBD1. Germline trimming cut 3 bases from V and 8 bases from J; bases unmatched to any gene: 13. Germline V CDR1 and CDR2: SEHNR, FQNEAQ (reference sequence). The CDR3 length is 16 residues. CDR3 nucleotides: TGTGCCAGCAGCTTCCCGGGACAGGGACCATCCGGCGGCTACACCTTC. This codes for CASSFPGQGPSGGYTF.

This clonotype was counted at least ten times. V gene TRBV12-3 or TRBV12-4 combines with J gene TRBJ2-3; D unclear. CDR3 length: 16 residues. Trimming removed 7 bases from V and 0 bases from J, with 17 bases in between. The CDR3 DNA sequence: TGTGCCAGCACTCCTAGTCGTTACGCTAGCACAGATACGCAGTATTTT. The encoded protein is CASTPSRYASTDTQYF.